Shown below are 11 T cell receptor beta chains from a single sample sequenced in a study of cytomegalovirus exposure and HLA in healthy donors. In the PCR, 60 Vbeta and 13 Jbeta primers were used. The protocol was immunoSEQ multiplex PCR, while the TCRdb copy is restricted to in-frame clones and leaves out a portion. The repertoire holds around 190,000 clones, with around 77% as singletons. The sequenced material came from PBMCs. The receptors stem from a woman aged 18-30 years in good health and CMV-seronegative.

V is TRBV7-8 and J is TRBJ1-6; D is perhaps TRBD1 (5 bases). In germline, CDR1 is SGHVS, CDR2 FQNEAQ. CDR3 length equals 15 residues. V dropped 0 bases and J dropped 7 bases, with 10 bases sitting between them. The CDR3 reads CASSLASGQNSPLHF. CDR3 bases: TGTGCCAGCAGCTTAGCGTCAGGGCAGAATTCACCCCTCCACTTT. The variable domain in full, with the rest retrieved from reference TRBV7-8 and TRBJ1-6, is GAGVSQSPRYKVAKRGQDVALRCDPISGHVSLFWYQQALGQGPEFLTYFQNEAQLDKSGLPSDRFFAERPEGSVSTLKIQRTQQEDSAVYLCASSLASGQNSPLHFGNGTRLTVT.

This clone was picked up a small number of times. The genes are TRBV5-4 and TRBJ1-1; D is perhaps TRBD1 (6 bases). CDR3 length equals 15 residues. Trimming left V 1 base short and J 1 base short, with 11 bases between. CDR1 and CDR2 (germline): SGHNT, YYREEE (reference sequence). The CDR3 nucleotides read TGTGCCAGCAGCTTGAGGGGGATAGAGAACACTGAAGCTTTCTTT. Its protein product is CASSLRGIENTEAFF.

The chain recombines TRBV13 with TRBJ2-1; TRBD2 agrees at 13 bases. The CDR3 consists of 17 residues. CDR1 is PRHDT, CDR2 FYEKMQ, per germline (reference sequence). The V segment lost 2 bases and the J segment 7 bases; nucleotides outside the gene matches: 8. This CDR3 is CASSLLSGLAGDNEQFF. The CDR3 region has the DNA TGTGCCAGCAGCTTACTCTCTGGACTAGCGGGAGATAATGAGCAGTTCTTC.

The table lists this clone with a count of one. This sequence joins TRBV5-6 and TRBJ1-2; 7 nucleotides line up with TRBD1. The CDR3 spans 12 residues. V lost 8 bases to trimming and J lost 8 bases; unmatched junction nucleotides: 9. The germline CDR1 and CDR2 sequences are SGHDT and YYEEEE. CDR3 sequence: CASRTGGYGYTF. CDR3 nucleotide sequence: TGTGCCAGTAGGACAGGAGGATACGGCTACACCTTC.

This clone has just one count. The chain couples TRBV13 to TRBJ1-4; perhaps TRBD1 as D (5 bases). The germline CDR1 and CDR2 sequences are PRHDT and FYEKMQ (reference sequence). V dropped 5 bases and J dropped 4 bases, with 23 bases sitting between them. The CDR3 covers 18 residues. The CDR3 loop reads CASSPQEGGDAINEKLFF. In DNA, the CDR3 is TGTGCCAGCAGCCCCCAGGAGGGAGGGGATGCAATTAATGAAAAACTGTTTTTT.

The rearrangement links TRBV5-1 to TRBJ2-7, with D possibly being TRBD2 (6 bases). CDR3 length: 14 amino acids. The germline V and J ends were trimmed by 3 bases and 0 bases, with 10 bases remaining between them. Germline-derived CDR1 and CDR2 are SGHRS and YFSETQ. The CDR3 coding sequence is TGCGCCAGCAGCTCAATCGGGAGCTCCTACGAGCAGTACTTC. It translates to CASSSIGSSYEQYF.

The genes are TRBV27 and TRBJ2-2; D possibly corresponds to TRBD1 (6 bases). Germline V gene data show CDR1 as MNHEY and CDR2 as SMNVEV (reference sequence). Trimming left V 5 bases short and J 1 base short, with 17 bases between. The CDR3 extends over 17 amino acids. The CDR3 loop is CASSRIGTYGNTGELFF. For the CDR3, the DNA is TGTGCCAGCAGTCGGATCGGGACATACGGGAACACCGGGGAGCTGTTTTTT.

V usage is TRBV5-4 and J usage is TRBJ2-5, with D possibly matching TRBD2 (5 bases). Germline V gene lookup returns CDR1 SGHNT and CDR2 YYREEE (reference sequence). Trimming removed 0 bases from V and 5 bases from J, with 14 bases in between. CDR3 size: 15 residues. CDR3 in amino acids: CASSLDGGRGETQYF. The CDR3 bases are TGTGCCAGCAGCTTGGACGGTGGGCGCGGGGAGACCCAGTACTTC.

This rearrangement joins TRBV4-1 to TRBJ1-1; 7 bases are shared with TRBD1. Trimming took 4 bases from V and 6 from J; bases not matched to a gene: 5. CDR3 length: 13 amino acids. Germline V lookup: CDR1 MGHRA, CDR2 YSYEKL. The CDR3, as DNA: TGCGCCAGCAGCCCGACAGGGAAAGCTGAAGCTTTCTTT. It is translated as CASSPTGKAEAFF.

The genes are TRBV27 and TRBJ2-3; TRBD1 agrees at 7 bases. The length of the CDR3 is 17 residues. Germline assignment: CDR1 MNHEY and CDR2 SMNVEV (reference sequence). V lost 6 bases, J lost 3 bases, and 15 bases stayed unmatched. The CDR3 region has the DNA TGTGCCAGCAGCAAGACCTCAGGGGGAAGGAATACAGATACGCAGTATTTT. As protein: CASSKTSGGRNTDTQYF.

The chain carries TRBV15 and TRBJ2-2; 9 positions agree with TRBD2. Germline V gives CDR1 LNHNV, CDR2 YYDKDF (reference sequence). Trimming removed 1 base from V and 5 bases from J; junction bases left unmatched: 2. The CDR3 sequence is 15 residues long. This CDR3 reads CATSRVTSGTGELFF. CDR3 coding DNA: TGTGCCACCAGCAGAGTTACTAGCGGGACCGGGGAGCTGTTTTTT. The full variable domain, its missing parts supplied by reference TRBV15 and TRBJ2-2, is DAMVIQNPRYQVTQFGKPVTLSCSQTLNHNVMYWYQQKSSQAPKLLFHYYDKDFNNEADTPDNFQSRRPNTSFCFLDIRSPGLGDTAMYLCATSRVTSGTGELFFGEGSRLTVL.